Listed below are T cell receptor beta chains from one sample, sequenced in a study of vaccination and CD4 T cells after COVID-19. MiXCR, applied by TCRdb to the PCR reads, yields one record per CDR3 protein. The data hold about 9,900 distinct CDR3 sequences, with 30% to 40% observed a single time. Their recognized antigens are unknown. The sequenced sample was CD4+ T cells from blood, cultured in vitro. Receptor source: a human donor in good health. Both conserved end residues are part of each CDR3. The order of the fields is V gene, D gene, J gene, clone size, CDR3 protein, CDR3 DNA. The D gene is left open where the match is weak. Size is omitted from some rows. Given values are once, few, many or a class for expanded clones.

V: TRBV5-8
D: NA
J: TRBJ1-5
size: few
CDR3: CASSYGNQPQHF
DNA: TGTGCCAGCAGCTACGGCAATCAGCCCCAGCATTTT

V: TRBV11-1
D: NA
J: TRBJ2-3
size: once
CDR3: CASSLRETSTDTQYF
DNA: TGTGCCAGCAGCTTACGTGAAACGAGCACAGATACGCAGTATTTT

V: TRBV5-6
D: TRBD2
J: TRBJ2-3
size: NA
CDR3: CASTRTSGGTDTQYF
DNA: TGTGCCAGCACCCGGACTAGCGGGGGCACAGATACACAGTATTTT

V: TRBV6-1
D: NA
J: TRBJ1-3
size: NA
CDR3: CASIKPATDGNTIYF
DNA: TGTGCCAGCATCAAACCGGCGACAGATGGAAACACCATATATTTT

V: TRBV5-1
D: NA
J: TRBJ1-2
size: NA
CDR3: CASREGPNYGYTF
DNA: TGCGCCAGCAGGGAGGGTCCTAACTATGGCTACACCTTC

V: TRBV6-1
D: NA
J: TRBJ1-2
size: NA
CDR3: CASRGDGAGYTF
DNA: TGTGCCAGCAGGGGGGACGGAGCGGGCTACACCTTC

V: TRBV7-9
D: TRBD2
J: TRBJ2-5
size: NA
CDR3: CASTTRGLQETQYF
DNA: TGTGCCAGCACTACTAGGGGACTACAAGAGACCCAGTACTTC

V: TRBV6-1
D: NA
J: TRBJ1-1
size: NA
CDR3: CASWGRMNTEAFF
DNA: TGTGCCAGCTGGGGCAGGATGAACACTGAAGCTTTCTTT

V: TRBV7-6
D: NA
J: TRBJ1-1
size: NA
CDR3: CASSKRTSGGKDEAFF
DNA: TGTGCCAGCAGCAAAAGGACATCGGGGGGAAAGGATGAAGCTTTCTTT

V: TRBV6-5
D: NA
J: TRBJ1-2
size: few
CDR3: CASSSPAGGGIGGYTF
DNA: TGTGCCAGCAGTTCCCCCGCGGGGGGTGGTATCGGGGGCTACACCTTC

V: TRBV10-3
D: TRBD2
J: TRBJ2-3
size: NA
CDR3: CAISDPWTSGDSSTDTQYF
DNA: TGTGCCATCAGTGATCCTTGGACTAGCGGGGATTCTAGCACAGATACGCAGTATTTT

V: TRBV6-5
D: NA
J: TRBJ2-7
size: NA
CDR3: CASSYSPYVEQYF
DNA: TGTGCCAGCAGTTACTCGCCTTATGTCGAGCAGTACTTC

V: TRBV7-2
D: TRBD1
J: TRBJ2-5
size: NA
CDR3: CASSLTTGVETQYF
DNA: TGTGCCAGCAGTCTTACGACAGGGGTTGAGACCCAGTACTTC

V: TRBV10-3
D: NA
J: TRBJ1-1
size: NA
CDR3: CAIRLEGITEAFF
DNA: TGTGCCATCAGGTTAGAAGGGATTACTGAAGCTTTCTTT

V: TRBV20-1
D: NA
J: TRBJ2-1
size: NA
CDR3: CSARDRGQFF
DNA: TGCAGTGCTAGAGACCGGGGACAGTTCTTC

V: TRBV1
D: NA
J: TRBJ1-5
size: NA
CDR3: CTSRKRDRANQPQHF
DNA: TGCACGAGCAGGAAGAGGGATAGGGCCAATCAGCCCCAGCATTTT

V: TRBV27
D: NA
J: TRBJ1-4
size: NA
CDR3: CASSSRVQEKLFF
DNA: TGTGCCAGCAGCAGCAGGGTGCAGGAAAAACTGTTTTTT

V: TRBV30
D: NA
J: TRBJ1-6
size: NA
CDR3: CAWIRGGPLHF
DNA: TGTGCCTGGATCCGAGGTGGACCCCTCCACTTT

V: TRBV29-1
D: TRBD1
J: TRBJ1-1
size: NA
CDR3: CSVGGQGAGKAFF
DNA: TGCAGCGTTGGTGGACAGGGGGCGGGCAAAGCTTTCTTT

V: TRBV5-6
D: NA
J: TRBJ1-1
size: NA
CDR3: CASSHRNSPNTEAFF
DNA: TGTGCCAGCAGCCATCGAAACAGCCCGAACACTGAAGCTTTCTTT

V: TRBV11-2
D: NA
J: TRBJ1-1
size: few
CDR3: CASSLKPNTEAFF
DNA: TGTGCCAGCAGCTTAAAGCCGAACACTGAAGCTTTCTTT

V: TRBV7-3
D: NA
J: TRBJ1-1
size: few
CDR3: CASGTGLNTEAFF
DNA: TGTGCCAGCGGTACAGGATTGAACACTGAAGCTTTCTTT

V: TRBV6-2/TRBV6-3
D: NA
J: TRBJ1-2
size: few
CDR3: CASSYGDGYTF
DNA: TGTGCCAGCAGTTACGGGGATGGCTACACCTTC

V: TRBV11-2
D: NA
J: TRBJ2-4
size: once
CDR3: CASSLGVAKNIQYF
DNA: TGTGCCAGCAGCTTGGGGGTAGCCAAAAACATTCAGTACTTC

V: TRBV20-1
D: NA
J: TRBJ2-5
size: NA
CDR3: CSAPPGTHQETQYF
DNA: TGCAGTGCCCCTCCCGGGACCCACCAAGAGACCCAGTACTTC

V: TRBV6-2/TRBV6-3
D: TRBD1
J: TRBJ1-2
size: NA
CDR3: CASNPGQGLNGYTF
DNA: TGTGCCAGCAACCCTGGACAGGGGCTAAATGGCTACACCTTC

V: TRBV6-5
D: NA
J: TRBJ2-5
size: few
CDR3: CASSYSIGGETQYF
DNA: TGTGCCAGCAGTTACTCGATAGGGGGGGAGACCCAGTACTTC

V: TRBV7-7
D: NA
J: TRBJ2-5
size: NA
CDR3: CASSLAPGAQETQYF
DNA: TGTGCTAGCAGCTTAGCCCCCGGGGCTCAAGAGACCCAGTACTTC

V: TRBV5-6
D: TRBD2
J: TRBJ2-5
size: NA
CDR3: CASSRLAGGWGETQYF
DNA: TGTGCCAGCAGCCGACTAGCGGGGGGCTGGGGGGAGACCCAGTACTTC

V: TRBV20-1
D: TRBD1
J: TRBJ1-5
size: NA
CDR3: CSATGTGVYQPQHF
DNA: TGCAGTGCTACCGGGACAGGGGTCTATCAGCCCCAGCATTTT

V: TRBV25-1
D: NA
J: TRBJ2-3
size: few
CDR3: CASSDPRLTDTQYF
DNA: TGTGCCAGCAGTGATCCGCGTCTTACAGATACGCAGTATTTT

V: TRBV4-1
D: NA
J: TRBJ1-1
size: NA
CDR3: CASKGDNLNTEAFF
DNA: TGCGCCAGCAAGGGCGACAACCTGAACACTGAAGCTTTCTTT

V: TRBV12-3/TRBV12-4
D: NA
J: TRBJ1-1
size: NA
CDR3: CASSFLATEAFF
DNA: TGTGCCAGCAGTTTTCTGGCCACTGAAGCTTTCTTT

V: TRBV7-8
D: NA
J: TRBJ2-3
size: few
CDR3: CASSLRGHTDTQYF
DNA: TGTGCCAGCAGCTTAAGAGGCCACACAGATACGCAGTATTTT

V: TRBV20-1
D: NA
J: TRBJ1-3
size: NA
CDR3: CSASEHVGNTIYF
DNA: TGCAGTGCTAGTGAGCATGTCGGAAACACCATATATTTT

V: TRBV20-1
D: NA
J: TRBJ1-6
size: NA
CDR3: CSASLRHANSPLHF
DNA: TGCAGTGCTAGTCTCCGACACGCGAATTCACCCCTCCACTTT

V: TRBV6-5
D: NA
J: TRBJ2-2
size: once
CDR3: CASSYPVGGGDTGELFF
DNA: TGTGCCAGCAGTTACCCCGTTGGAGGGGGCGATACCGGGGAGCTGTTTTTT

V: TRBV6-1
D: NA
J: TRBJ2-7
size: once
CDR3: CASSNHYEQYF
DNA: TGTGCCAGCAGTAACCACTACGAGCAGTACTTC

V: TRBV30
D: TRBD2
J: TRBJ2-3
size: once
CDR3: CAWGLAGTDTQYF
DNA: TGTGCCTGGGGACTAGCGGGCACAGATACGCAGTATTTT

V: TRBV10-3
D: NA
J: TRBJ2-5
size: NA
CDR3: CAISESVGSGWNPQETQYF
DNA: TGTGCCATCAGTGAGAGTGTTGGTAGCGGTTGGAACCCTCAAGAGACCCAGTACTTC

V: TRBV2
D: TRBD2
J: TRBJ2-1
size: NA
CDR3: CASGGDNEQFF
DNA: TGTGCCAGCGGGGGGGACAATGAGCAGTTCTTC

V: TRBV7-9
D: NA
J: TRBJ2-5
size: NA
CDR3: CASSFAQETQYF
DNA: TGTGCCAGCAGCTTTGCCCAAGAGACCCAGTACTTC

V: TRBV9
D: TRBD1
J: TRBJ1-2
size: NA
CDR3: CASSVATGDAYGYTF
DNA: TGTGCCAGCAGCGTAGCTACAGGGGATGCCTATGGCTACACCTTC

V: TRBV28
D: NA
J: TRBJ1-3
size: NA
CDR3: CASSLSGVNTIYF
DNA: TGTGCCAGCAGTTTATCAGGGGTTAACACCATATATTTT

V: TRBV24-1
D: NA
J: TRBJ2-3
size: NA
CDR3: CATSDRQEGTDTQYF
DNA: TGTGCCACCAGTGATAGACAGGAGGGCACAGATACGCAGTATTTT

V: TRBV18
D: TRBD2
J: TRBJ2-5
size: NA
CDR3: CASSPRLAGVQETQYF
DNA: TGTGCCAGCTCACCACGGCTAGCGGGGGTCCAAGAGACCCAGTACTTC

V: TRBV19
D: NA
J: TRBJ1-5
size: few
CDR3: CASSRSALNQPQHF
DNA: TGTGCCAGTAGTAGGTCAGCCCTCAATCAGCCCCAGCATTTT

V: TRBV27
D: TRBD2
J: TRBJ2-2
size: NA
CDR3: CASMGLAANTGELFF
DNA: TGTGCCTCTATGGGACTAGCGGCGAACACCGGGGAGCTGTTTTTT

V: TRBV27
D: TRBD1
J: TRBJ2-5
size: few
CDR3: CASRQQGGTQETQYF
DNA: TGTGCCAGCAGGCAACAGGGGGGAACACAAGAGACCCAGTACTTC

V: TRBV30
D: NA
J: TRBJ2-7
size: NA
CDR3: CAWSVGSPYEQYF
DNA: TGTGCCTGGAGTGTCGGCAGCCCCTACGAGCAGTACTTC